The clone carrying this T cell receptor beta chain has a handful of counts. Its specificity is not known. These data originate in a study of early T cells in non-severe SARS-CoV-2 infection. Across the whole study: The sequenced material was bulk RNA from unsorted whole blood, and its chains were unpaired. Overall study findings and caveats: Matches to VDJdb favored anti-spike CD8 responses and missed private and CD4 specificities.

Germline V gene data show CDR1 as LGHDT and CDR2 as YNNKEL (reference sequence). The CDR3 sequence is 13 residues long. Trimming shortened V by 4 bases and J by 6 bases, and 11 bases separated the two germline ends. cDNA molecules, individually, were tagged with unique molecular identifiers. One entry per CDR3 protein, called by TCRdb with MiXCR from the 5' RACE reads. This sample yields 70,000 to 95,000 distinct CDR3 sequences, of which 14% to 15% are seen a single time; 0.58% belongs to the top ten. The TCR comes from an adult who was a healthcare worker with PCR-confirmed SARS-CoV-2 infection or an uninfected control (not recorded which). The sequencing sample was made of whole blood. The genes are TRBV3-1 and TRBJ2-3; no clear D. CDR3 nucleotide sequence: TGTGCCAGCAGCCTCCAAGGGCCCGATACGCAGTATTTT. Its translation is CASSLQGPDTQYF.